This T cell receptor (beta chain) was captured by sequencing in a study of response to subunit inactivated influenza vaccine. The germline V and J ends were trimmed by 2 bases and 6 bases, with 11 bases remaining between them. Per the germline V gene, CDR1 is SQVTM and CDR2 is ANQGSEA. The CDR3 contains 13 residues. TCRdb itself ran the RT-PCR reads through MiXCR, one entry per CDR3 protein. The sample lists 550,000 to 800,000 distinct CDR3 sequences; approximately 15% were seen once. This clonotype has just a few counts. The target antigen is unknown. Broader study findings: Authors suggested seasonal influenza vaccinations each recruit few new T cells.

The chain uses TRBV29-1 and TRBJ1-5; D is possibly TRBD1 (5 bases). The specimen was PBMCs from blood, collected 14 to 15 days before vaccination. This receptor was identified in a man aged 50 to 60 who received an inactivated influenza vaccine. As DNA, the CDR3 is TGCAGCGTTGAATTGGGGCTGGGTCAGCCCCAGCATTTT. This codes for CSVELGLGQPQHF.